The present TCR beta chain was sequenced within a study of blood T cell repertoires in COVID-19. Across the whole study: From the United States, Italy and Spain came samples of acute and convalescent COVID-19. From T cells, B-cell-depleted T cells, or PBMCs came the material, which was cDNA or gDNA.

In the authors' workflow: Estimation of nucleated cell counts relied on the amplification of reference gene primers. The protocol was immunoSEQ multiplex PCR, while the TCRdb copy is restricted to in-frame clones and leaves out a portion. The D gene and trimming were derived from the DNA, and the V and J assignments and clone size from that table. The sample lists roughly 53,000 clones, 80% to 90% seen once, with around 2.5% in the top ten. The CDR3 has 14 amino acids. Germline CDR1 is MGHRA and CDR2 is YSYEKL. Trimming removed 4 bases from V and 3 bases from J; junction bases left unmatched: 6. Sequencing was performed on peripheral blood. This rearrangement joins TRBV4-1 to TRBJ2-7; 7 nucleotides match TRBD1. The TCR was taken from a middle-aged man with acute or convalescent COVID-19. The CDR3, as DNA: TGCGCCAGCAGCCCGGGACAGTCTGGCTACGAGCAGTACTTC. Protein product: CASSPGQSGYEQYF.